The 26 T cell receptor beta chains listed next were all sequenced from one sample in a study of blood T cell repertoires in COVID-19. TCRdb keeps only in-frame clones here, not all; method: immunoSEQ multiplex PCR. The sample includes roughly 48,000 clones, approximately 89% of them seen just once. What was sequenced was peripheral blood. The receptors stem from a woman at least 80 years old with acute or convalescent COVID-19.

The chain couples TRBV3-1 (or the pseudogene TRBV3-2) to TRBJ1-3; TRBD1 aligns across 9 bases. Trimming removed 0 bases from V and 4 bases from J; junction bases left unmatched: 7. Germline V gives CDR1 LGHDT, CDR2 YNNKEL (reference sequence). The length of the CDR3 is 17 residues. CDR3 sequence reads: CASSQDPTGGLGNTIYF. CDR3 nucleotides: TGTGCCAGCAGCCAAGACCCGACAGGGGGGCTAGGAAACACCATATATTTT.

The table lists this clone with a count of one. The V call is TRBV6-5, the J call TRBJ2-2, with 7 bases matching TRBD2. Unmatched junction bases numbered 3, after V lost 11 bases and J lost 0 bases. Germline CDR1 is MNHEY and CDR2 is SVGAGI. This CDR3 has 13 amino acids. Written as DNA, the CDR3 is TGTGCCGGGACTACCCCGAACACCGGGGAGCTGTTTTTT. Its protein product is CAGTTPNTGELFF.

The rearrangement joins TRBV7-8 to TRBJ2-5; TRBD2 might be the D (6 bases). Looked up from germline, CDR1 is SGHVS and CDR2 is FQNEAQ. V dropped 5 bases and J dropped 5 bases, with 21 bases sitting between them. This CDR3 spans 16 amino acids. The DNA for the CDR3 is TGTGCCAGCAGCAACTCCCGGGCCGGAGGGCGGGAGACCCAGTACTTC. Its translation: CASSNSRAGGRETQYF.

This chain connects TRBV5-1 to TRBJ1-1; 7 nucleotides align to TRBD1. CDR1 is SGHRS, CDR2 YFSETQ, per germline. CDR3 length: 14 amino acids. The trim removed 5 bases at V and 6 bases at J, leaving 10 bases unmatched. The CDR3 sequence is CASSSTGVGSEAFF. CDR3 bases: TGCGCCAGCAGTTCTACAGGGGTAGGTTCTGAAGCTTTCTTT.

The chain carries TRBV6-6 and TRBJ2-1, with 7 positions matching TRBD1. Trimming at V came to 7 bases and at J to 5 bases, leaving 8 bases not matched to a gene. The CDR3 loop spans 14 amino acids. The germline V gene has CDR1 MNHNY and CDR2 SVGAGI (reference sequence). The CDR3 coding sequence is TGTGCCAGCAACAGGGGTTGGGATAACAATGAGCAGTTCTTC. Protein: CASNRGWDNNEQFF.

This chain connects TRBV2 to TRBJ2-3; 11 bases line up with TRBD2. CDR1 and CDR2 from the germline V gene are SNHLY and FYNNEI. The CDR3 extends over 17 amino acids. The J segment lost 5 bases and the V segment lost 2 bases, leaving 9 bases of the junction unmatched. CDR3 coding DNA: TGTGCCAGCAGTGAATACCCGATAGCGGGGGGGCTAGATACGCAGTATTTT. Residues: CASSEYPIAGGLDTQYF.

This clone has just a few counts. V and J are TRBV7-6 and TRBJ2-2, with a possible D match to TRBD1 (6 bases). V lost 5 bases to trimming and J lost 2 bases, with 15 bases between them. Germline CDR1 is SGHVS and CDR2 is FNYEAQ. This CDR3 spans 16 amino acids. The CDR3 reads CASSDGPGQNTGELFF. The CDR3 nucleotides read TGTGCCAGCAGCGATGGGCCGGGACAAAACACCGGGGAGCTGTTTTTT.

The chain employs TRBV5-6 and TRBJ2-5; no clear D gene. CDR1 and CDR2 (germline): SGHDT, YYEEEE. Trimming pared 0 bases from V and 5 bases from J, leaving 14 bases between. The CDR3 has 15 residues. This CDR3 reads CASSLVATARETQYF. CDR3 bases: TGTGCCAGCAGCTTGGTAGCCACTGCACGGGAGACCCAGTACTTC. Full variable domain (remainder filled in from reference TRBV5-6 and TRBJ2-5): DAGVTQSPTHLIKTRGQQVTLRCSPKSGHDTVSWYQQALGQGPQFIFQYYEEEERQRGNFPDRFSGHQFPNYSSELNVNALLLGDSALYLCASSLVATARETQYFGPGTRLLVL.

The sample holds one count of this clone. This chain connects TRBV5-1 to TRBJ1-5; D gene unclear. There are 13 residues in the CDR3. Trimming pared 2 bases from V and 5 bases from J, leaving 8 bases between. Germline-derived CDR1 and CDR2 are SGHRS and YFSETQ. The DNA for the CDR3 is TGCGCCAGCAGCTTAGACAACGATCAGCCCCAGCATTTT. As protein: CASSLDNDQPQHF. The full variable domain, completed using reference TRBV5-1 and TRBJ1-5, is KAGVTQTPRYLIKTRGQQVTLSCSPISGHRSVSWYQQTPGQGLQFLFEYFSETQRNKGNFPGRFSGRQFSNSRSEMNVSTLELGDSALYLCASSLDNDQPQHFGDGTRLSIL.

The V call is TRBV11-3, the J call TRBJ2-1, with D perhaps TRBD2 (5 bases). This CDR3 is 15 amino acids long. V was clipped by 5 bases and J by 0 bases, with 11 bases between them. Germline values: CDR1 SGHNT, CDR2 YENEEA. The CDR3 nucleotides read TGTGCCAGCAGCCAGGACTCCAGCTCCTACAATGAGCAGTTCTTC. Translation gives CASSQDSSSYNEQFF. Supplemented by reference TRBV11-3 and TRBJ2-1, the full variable domain reads EAGVVQSPRYKIIEKKQPVAFWCNPISGHNTLYWYLQNLGQGPELLIRYENEEAVDDSQLPKDRFSAERLKGVDSTLKIQPAELGDSAVYLCASSQDSSSYNEQFFGPGTRLTVL.

The rearrangement uses TRBV28 and TRBJ1-1; D possibly corresponds to TRBD1 (6 bases). CDR1 and CDR2 from the germline V gene are MDHEN and SYDVKM. The CDR3 covers 15 residues. Trimming stripped 4 bases from V and 10 bases from J, with 22 bases between. Here the CDR3 reads CASSSPAGADPSAFF. The DNA for the CDR3 is TGTGCCAGCAGTTCCCCCGCGGGGGCGGACCCTTCAGCTTTCTTT.

The J gene is TRBJ1-2, the V gene TRBV2; 8 nucleotides align to TRBD1. The V segment lost 6 bases and the J segment 2 bases; nucleotides outside the gene matches: 5. The CDR3 consists of 14 residues. Germline assignment: CDR1 SNHLY and CDR2 FYNNEI. For the CDR3, the DNA is TGTGCCAGCAGCCAACAGGGGGGAAACTATGGCTACACCTTC. Its protein is CASSQQGGNYGYTF.

The chain is built from TRBV5-6 and TRBJ1-6; D gene unclear. The V end was cut by 0 bases, the J end by 8 bases, with 9 bases between. The CDR3 is made up of 14 amino acids. Germline CDR1 is SGHDT and CDR2 is YYEEEE. The CDR3 DNA sequence: TGTGCCAGCAGCTTGGTGGGAGCGGATTCACCCCTCCACTTT. Translating it yields CASSLVGADSPLHF. The variable domain in full, with the rest retrieved from reference TRBV5-6 and TRBJ1-6, is DAGVTQSPTHLIKTRGQQVTLRCSPKSGHDTVSWYQQALGQGPQFIFQYYEEEERQRGNFPDRFSGHQFPNYSSELNVNALLLGDSALYLCASSLVGADSPLHFGNGTRLTVT.

This sequence joins TRBV6-2 or TRBV6-3 and TRBJ2-1; 7 bases align to TRBD2. Per the germline V gene, CDR1 is MNHEY and CDR2 is SVGEGT. CDR3 size: 16 residues. The ends lost 1 base at V and 8 bases at J; junction bases unmatched: 11. In nucleotides, the CDR3 is TGTGCCAGCAGTTACTTCCAGCGGGGCGTCAGCGATGAGCAGTTCTTC. It is translated as CASSYFQRGVSDEQFF.

J is TRBJ2-1 and V is TRBV5-4, with TRBD2 matching 8 bases. The CDR3 contains 15 residues. CDR1 is SGHNT and CDR2 is YYREEE in the germline V gene (reference sequence). The V gene end was trimmed by 4 bases and the J gene end by 12 bases; junction bases not matched to a gene: 15. This chain's CDR3 is CASSPGGLSLARQFF. The CDR3 nucleotides are TGTGCCAGCAGCCCGGGGGGGCTCTCTCTCGCAAGGCAGTTCTTC.

The rearrangement uses TRBV15 and TRBJ1-2; no definite D call. With 0 bases removed from V and 1 base from J, the gap between germline ends came to 9 bases. This CDR3 region has 15 residues. Germline V gives CDR1 LNHNV, CDR2 YYDKDF (reference sequence). CDR3 DNA: TGTGCCACCAGCAGAGACCGGGATTTTAACTATGGCTACACCTTC. This codes for CATSRDRDFNYGYTF.

The rearrangement links TRBV2 to TRBJ2-5; a weak D match, TRBD1 (6 bases). This CDR3 has 13 amino acids. V shed 4 bases and J shed 5 bases, with 11 bases lying between them. Germline V gene data show CDR1 as SNHLY and CDR2 as FYNNEI. The chain's CDR3 is CASSGGLGETQYF. The CDR3 DNA follows: TGTGCCAGCAGTGGGGGGCTCGGGGAGACCCAGTACTTC.

The genes are TRBV30 and TRBJ2-2, with 8 bases matching TRBD2. V lost 0 bases to trimming and J lost 8 bases; unmatched junction nucleotides: 5. This CDR3 comprises 14 residues. Looked up from germline, CDR1 is GTSNPN and CDR2 is SVGIG (reference sequence). CDR3 loop: CAWSVAGAGGELFF. In nucleotides, the CDR3 is TGTGCCTGGAGTGTAGCGGGGGCCGGGGGGGAGCTGTTTTTT.

The chain combines TRBV10-3 with TRBJ2-3; TRBD2 matches 14 bases. The CDR3 runs 19 residues. Germline values: CDR1 ENHRY, CDR2 SYGVKD. With V trimmed by 2 bases and J by 0 bases, 7 bases remained unmatched. In DNA form, the CDR3 reads TGTGCCATCAGTGAGACCGGGACTAGCGGGGGCCCCAGCACAGATACGCAGTATTTT. Protein: CAISETGTSGGPSTDTQYF.

V is TRBV3-1 (or the pseudogene TRBV3-2) and J is TRBJ2-5, with 8 bases lining up with TRBD1. The CDR3 has 15 amino acids. The J segment lost 5 bases and the V segment lost 4 bases, leaving 9 bases of the junction unmatched. Germline-derived CDR1 and CDR2 are LGHDT and YNNKEL (reference sequence). The CDR3 spells CASSPPLRDRETQYF. The CDR3, as DNA: TGTGCCAGCAGCCCTCCTCTCAGGGACAGGGAGACCCAGTACTTC.

The J gene is TRBJ2-3, the V gene TRBV10-3; 9 bases agree with TRBD1. Germline-derived CDR1 and CDR2 are ENHRY and SYGVKD. This CDR3 has 15 amino acids. J lost 1 base, V lost 7 bases, and 6 bases had no gene match. CDR3 protein: CAITDRDRGTDTQYF. CDR3 sequence (DNA): TGTGCCATCACCGACCGGGACAGGGGCACAGATACGCAGTATTTT.

This chain uses TRBV5-1 with TRBJ2-3, with 7 bases lining up with TRBD2. From germline, CDR1 is SGHRS and CDR2 YFSETQ. The CDR3 has 14 amino acids. Trimming cost V 2 bases and J 5 bases; bases outside gene matches: 5. CDR3 sequence: CASSFRTGGDTQYF. As DNA, the CDR3 is TGCGCCAGCAGCTTCAGAACGGGGGGAGATACGCAGTATTTT.

This chain joins TRBV3-1 (or the pseudogene TRBV3-2) and TRBJ2-3; 11 positions agree with TRBD1. CDR3 length: 15 residues. Germline V lookup: CDR1 LGHDT, CDR2 YNNKEL (reference sequence). J was trimmed by 3 bases and V by 3 bases; bases with no gene match: 2. The CDR3 DNA is TGTGCCAGCAGCCACGGACAGGGGGCGACAGATACGCAGTATTTT. As protein: CASSHGQGATDTQYF.

This clone appeared once. The DNA is omitted, as the CDR3 cannot be located on it reliably, and the CDR3 follows TCRdb's listing. The gene calls are TRBV21-1 and TRBJ1-5. TRBV21-1 is recorded as a pseudogene. The CDR3 length is 16 residues, termini included. CDR3: CASSKVWGEGNQPQHF.

This clone was detected only once. The gene calls are TRBV10-1 and TRBJ2-7; the D gene is possibly TRBD1 (6 bases). The CDR3 is 12 amino acids. Germline assignment: CDR1 WNHNN and CDR2 SYGVQD (reference sequence). V was pared by 11 bases and J by 5 bases, with 16 bases between. The CDR3 sequence: CALTQGPNEQYF. The DNA for the CDR3 is TGCGCCCTAACCCAGGGGCCCAACGAGCAGTACTTC.

The J gene is TRBJ1-4, the V gene TRBV9; TRBD1 might be the D (5 bases). V lost 0 bases and J lost 8, with 14 bases in between. Germline V gene data show CDR1 as SGDLS and CDR2 as YYNGEE. CDR3 size: 15 residues. The DNA for the CDR3 is TGTGCCAGCAGCGTAGGAGCGGGACGAGGGGAAAAACTGTTTTTT. It specifies CASSVGAGRGEKLFF.